This TCR beta chain is from a study of shared clonotypes between healthy human individuals. In the naive CD8 group, cells lacked CD45RO and were positively selected for CCR7, so terminally differentiated effector memory CD45RA+ cells were left out. Sequencing was performed with immunoSEQ multiplex PCR; in TCRdb, only in-frame clones are kept and a portion is missing. The table has approximately 1.9 million clones, around 95% seen once. The sequence was obtained from a man between 18 and 35 years old in good health. Some clones in this sample may be carry-over from other donors' samples. The source material was naive CD8+ T cells from PBMCs.

CDR3 DNA: TGTGCCAGCAGCGATGGCGGGTACAGGGGGCGCGACTATGGCTACACCTTC. Translation: CASSDGGYRGRDYGYTF. The chain has TRBV13 and TRBJ1-2, with 9 bases fitting TRBD1. The CDR3 loop spans 17 amino acids. Germline V gene lookup returns CDR1 PRHDT and CDR2 FYEKMQ (reference sequence). The trim removed 5 bases at V and 3 bases at J, leaving 13 bases unmatched.